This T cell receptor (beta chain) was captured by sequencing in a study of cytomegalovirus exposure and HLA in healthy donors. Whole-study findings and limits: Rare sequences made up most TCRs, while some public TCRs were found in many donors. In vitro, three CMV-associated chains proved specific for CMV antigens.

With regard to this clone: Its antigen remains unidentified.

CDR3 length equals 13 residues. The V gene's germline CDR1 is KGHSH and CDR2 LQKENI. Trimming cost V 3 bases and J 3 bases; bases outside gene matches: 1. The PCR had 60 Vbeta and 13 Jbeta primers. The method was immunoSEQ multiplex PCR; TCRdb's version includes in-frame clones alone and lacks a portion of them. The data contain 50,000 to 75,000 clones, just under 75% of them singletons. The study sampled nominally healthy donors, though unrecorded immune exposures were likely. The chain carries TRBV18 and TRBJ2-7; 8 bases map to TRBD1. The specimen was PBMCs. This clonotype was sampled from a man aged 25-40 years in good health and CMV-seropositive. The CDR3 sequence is CASSPGQDYEQYF. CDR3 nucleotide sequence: TGTGCCAGCTCACCGGGACAGGACTACGAGCAGTACTTC.